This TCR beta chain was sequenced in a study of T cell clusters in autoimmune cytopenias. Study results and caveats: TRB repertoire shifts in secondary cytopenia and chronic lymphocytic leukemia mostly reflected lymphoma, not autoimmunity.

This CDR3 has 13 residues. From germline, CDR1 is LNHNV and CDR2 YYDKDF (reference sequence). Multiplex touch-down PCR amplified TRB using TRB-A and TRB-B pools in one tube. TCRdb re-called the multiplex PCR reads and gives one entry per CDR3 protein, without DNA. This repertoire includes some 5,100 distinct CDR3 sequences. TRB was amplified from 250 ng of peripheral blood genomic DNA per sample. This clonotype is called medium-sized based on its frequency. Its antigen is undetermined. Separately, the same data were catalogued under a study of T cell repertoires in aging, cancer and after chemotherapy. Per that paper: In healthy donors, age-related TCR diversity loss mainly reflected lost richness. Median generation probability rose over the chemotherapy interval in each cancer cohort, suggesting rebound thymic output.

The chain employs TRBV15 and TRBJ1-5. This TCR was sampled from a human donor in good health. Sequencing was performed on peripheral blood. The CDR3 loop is CATSSDTYQPQHF.